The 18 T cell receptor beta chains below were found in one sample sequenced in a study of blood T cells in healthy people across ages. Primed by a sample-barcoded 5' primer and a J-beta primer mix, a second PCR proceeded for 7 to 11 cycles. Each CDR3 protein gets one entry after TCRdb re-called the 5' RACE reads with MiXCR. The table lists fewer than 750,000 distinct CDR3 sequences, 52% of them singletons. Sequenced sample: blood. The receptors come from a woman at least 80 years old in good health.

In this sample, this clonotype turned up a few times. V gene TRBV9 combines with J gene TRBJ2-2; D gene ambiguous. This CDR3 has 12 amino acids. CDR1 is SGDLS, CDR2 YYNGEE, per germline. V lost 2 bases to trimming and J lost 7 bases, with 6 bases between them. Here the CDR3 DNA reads TGTGCCAGCAGCGTGGATATCGGGGAGCTGTTTTTT. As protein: CASSVDIGELFF.

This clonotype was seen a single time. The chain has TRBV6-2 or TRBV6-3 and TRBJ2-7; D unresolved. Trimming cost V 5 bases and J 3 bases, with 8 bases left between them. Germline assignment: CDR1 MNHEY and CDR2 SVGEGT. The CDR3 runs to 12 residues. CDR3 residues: CASSHQYYEQYF. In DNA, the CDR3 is TGTGCCAGCAGTCATCAATACTACGAGCAGTACTTC.

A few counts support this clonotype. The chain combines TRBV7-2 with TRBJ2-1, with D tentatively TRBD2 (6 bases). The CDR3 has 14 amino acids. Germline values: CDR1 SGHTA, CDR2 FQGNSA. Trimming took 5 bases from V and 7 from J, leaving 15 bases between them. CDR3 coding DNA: TGTGCCAGCAGCCCAAAAGCGGGCCTTAATGAGCAGTTCTTC. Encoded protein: CASSPKAGLNEQFF.

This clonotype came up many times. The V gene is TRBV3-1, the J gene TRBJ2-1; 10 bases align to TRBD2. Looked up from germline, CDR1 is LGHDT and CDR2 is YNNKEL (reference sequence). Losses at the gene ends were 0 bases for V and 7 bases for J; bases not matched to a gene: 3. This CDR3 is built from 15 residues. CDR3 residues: CASSQDSGGTNEQFF. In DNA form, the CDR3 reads TGTGCCAGCAGCCAAGATAGCGGGGGGACGAATGAGCAGTTCTTC.

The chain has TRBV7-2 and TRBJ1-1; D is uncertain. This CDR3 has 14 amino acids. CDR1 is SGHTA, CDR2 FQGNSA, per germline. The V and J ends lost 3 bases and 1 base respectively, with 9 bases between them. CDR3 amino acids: CASSFTAGNTEAFF. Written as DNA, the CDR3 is TGTGCCAGCAGCTTCACCGCGGGGAACACTGAAGCTTTCTTT.

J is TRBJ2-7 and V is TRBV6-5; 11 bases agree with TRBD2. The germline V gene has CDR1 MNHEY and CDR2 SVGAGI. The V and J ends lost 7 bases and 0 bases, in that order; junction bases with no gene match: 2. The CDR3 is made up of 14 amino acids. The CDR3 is CASTTSGGSYEQYF. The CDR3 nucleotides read TGTGCCAGCACAACTAGCGGGGGCTCCTACGAGCAGTACTTC.

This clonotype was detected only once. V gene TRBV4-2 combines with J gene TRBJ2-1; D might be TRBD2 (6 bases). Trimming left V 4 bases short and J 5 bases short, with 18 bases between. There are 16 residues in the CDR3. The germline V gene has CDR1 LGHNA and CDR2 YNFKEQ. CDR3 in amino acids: CASSRPPPRGNNEQFF. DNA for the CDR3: TGTGCCAGCAGCCGCCCCCCCCCGCGGGGTAACAATGAGCAGTTCTTC.

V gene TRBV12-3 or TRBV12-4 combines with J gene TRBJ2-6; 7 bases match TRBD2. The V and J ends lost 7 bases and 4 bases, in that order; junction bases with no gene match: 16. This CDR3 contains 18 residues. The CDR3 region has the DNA TGTGCCAGCACCTTTGAGCGGGGAGTAAAGGCCGGGGCCAACGTCCTGACTTTC. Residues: CASTFERGVKAGANVLTF.

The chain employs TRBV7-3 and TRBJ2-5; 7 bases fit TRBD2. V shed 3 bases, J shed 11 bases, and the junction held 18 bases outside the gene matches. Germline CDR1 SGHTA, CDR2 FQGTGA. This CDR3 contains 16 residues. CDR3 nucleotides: TGTGCCAGCAGCTTCTACGGGGCGGGGGATTACAATGAGCAGTACTTC. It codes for CASSFYGAGDYNEQYF.

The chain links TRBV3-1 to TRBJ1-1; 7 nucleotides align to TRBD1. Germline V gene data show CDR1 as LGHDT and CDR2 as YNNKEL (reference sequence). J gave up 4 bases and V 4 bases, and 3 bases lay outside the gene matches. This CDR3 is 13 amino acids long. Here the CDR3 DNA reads TGTGCCAGCAGCCCCGCAGGGGGCACTGAAGCTTTCTTT. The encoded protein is CASSPAGGTEAFF.

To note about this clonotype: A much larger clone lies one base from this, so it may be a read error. The DNA of the CDR3 is TGTGCCAGCAGCTCCTCTTTTACCACCGAGCAGTACTTC. It encodes CASSSSFTTEQYF. V usage is TRBV7-2 and J usage is TRBJ2-7, with D unresolved. Germline CDR1 reads SGHTA; CDR2 reads FQGNSA. The CDR3 extends over 13 amino acids. V lost 4 bases to trimming and J lost 6 bases, with 13 bases between them.

CDR3: CASSPPTGIYEQYF. In DNA form, the CDR3 reads TGCGCCAGCAGCCCCCCGACAGGGATCTACGAGCAGTACTTC. The chain is built from TRBV4-1 and TRBJ2-7; 7 positions match TRBD1. The CDR3 is 14 amino acids. Germline assignment: CDR1 MGHRA and CDR2 YSYEKL. The V and J ends lost 4 bases and 3 bases, in that order; junction bases with no gene match: 6.

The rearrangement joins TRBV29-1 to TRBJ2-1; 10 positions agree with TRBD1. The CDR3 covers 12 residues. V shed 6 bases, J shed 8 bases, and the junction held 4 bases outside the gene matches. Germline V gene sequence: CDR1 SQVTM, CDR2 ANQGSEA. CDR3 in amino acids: CSVPTGGDEQFF. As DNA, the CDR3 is TGCAGCGTCCCGACAGGGGGCGATGAGCAGTTCTTC.

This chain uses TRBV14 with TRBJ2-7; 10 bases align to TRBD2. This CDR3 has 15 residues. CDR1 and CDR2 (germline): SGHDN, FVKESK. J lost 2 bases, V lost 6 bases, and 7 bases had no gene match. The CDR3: CASSRGLAPTYEQYF. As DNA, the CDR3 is TGTGCCAGCAGTCGGGGACTAGCGCCTACCTACGAGCAGTACTTC.

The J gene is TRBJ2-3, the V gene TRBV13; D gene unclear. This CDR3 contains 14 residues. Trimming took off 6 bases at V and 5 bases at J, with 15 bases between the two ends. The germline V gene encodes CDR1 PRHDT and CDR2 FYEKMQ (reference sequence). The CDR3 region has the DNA TGTGCCAGCAGTTTAAGGTCGACGGGAGATACGCAGTATTTT. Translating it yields CASSLRSTGDTQYF.

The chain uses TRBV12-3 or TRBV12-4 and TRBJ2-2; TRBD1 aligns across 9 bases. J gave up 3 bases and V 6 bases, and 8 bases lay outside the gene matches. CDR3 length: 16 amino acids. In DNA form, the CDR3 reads TGTGCCAGCAGGGGACCGGGACAGGGCCACACCGGGGAGCTGTTTTTT. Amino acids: CASRGPGQGHTGELFF.

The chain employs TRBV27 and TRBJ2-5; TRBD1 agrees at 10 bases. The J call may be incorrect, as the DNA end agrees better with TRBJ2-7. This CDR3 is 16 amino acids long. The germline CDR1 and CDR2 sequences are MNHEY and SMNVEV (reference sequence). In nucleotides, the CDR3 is TGTGCCAGCAGTTCATATCTCCGGGACAGGGGAAGCGAGCAGTACTTC. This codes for CASSSYLRDRGSEQYF.

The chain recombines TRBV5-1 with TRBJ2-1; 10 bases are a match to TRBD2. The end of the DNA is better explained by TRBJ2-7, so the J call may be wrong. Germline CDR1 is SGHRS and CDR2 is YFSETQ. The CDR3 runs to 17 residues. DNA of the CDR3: TGCGCCAGCAGCTATTACCGAGCGGGAGGGCTTAACAATGAGCAGTACTTC. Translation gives CASSYYRAGGLNNEQYF.